This TCR beta chain was profiled in a study of blood T cell repertoires in COVID-19. This clone occurred a few times. Clones were read by immunoSEQ multiplex PCR, and TCRdb kept only the in-frame ones, dropping some. The table records approximately 320,000 clones, approximately 85% of them present only once. Germline loops: CDR1 KGHDR, CDR2 SFDVKD. The CDR3 consists of 15 residues. After removal of 3 bases from V and 10 bases from J, the junction contained 8 bases not matched to a gene. The chain employs TRBV24-1 and TRBJ2-1; 10 bases fit TRBD1. The sequencing sample was made of peripheral blood. The TCR originated in a human donor in a cohort sampled during active COVID-19. Here the CDR3 DNA reads TGTGCCACCAGTGATCGACAGGGGGCGCTTTTGGAGCAGTTCTTC. It codes for CATSDRQGALLEQFF.